The 30 T cell receptor beta chains given below trace back to one sample, sequenced in a study of T cell responses to AZD1222 COVID-19 vaccine. Libraries were prepared by immunoSEQ multiplex PCR; TCRdb keeps only in-frame clonotypes and omits some of them. Here the sample spans about 120,000 clones, 86% being singletons. Here the sequenced sample was peripheral blood, taken 28 days after the second AZD1222 dose. These receptors were obtained from an adult who received the AZD1222 COVID-19 vaccine.

This clone appeared once. The V and J genes are TRBV5-1 and TRBJ2-5, with 11 bases identical to TRBD2. The CDR3 has 15 residues. The V gene's germline CDR1 is SGHRS and CDR2 YFSETQ. V shed 0 bases, J shed 5 bases, and the junction held 3 bases outside the gene matches. The CDR3 reads CASSLASGGIETQYF. CDR3 nucleotide sequence: TGCGCCAGCAGCTTGGCTAGCGGGGGGATCGAGACCCAGTACTTC.

This chain uses TRBV28 with TRBJ2-7; D possibly corresponds to TRBD2 (6 bases). The CDR3 contains 13 residues. Trimming removed 3 bases from V and 7 bases from J, with 13 bases in between. The germline V gene has CDR1 MDHEN and CDR2 SYDVKM. Written as DNA, the CDR3 is TGTGCCAGCAGTTTGTCGGGGGTAGGAGAGCAGTACTTC. Protein product: CASSLSGVGEQYF. The full variable domain, with the rest looked up from reference TRBV28 and TRBJ2-7, is DVKVTQSSRYLVKRTGEKVFLECVQDMDHENMFWYRQDPGLGLRLIYFSYDVKMKEKGDIPEGYSVSREKKERFSLILESASTNQTSMYLCASSLSGVGEQYFGPGTRLTVT.

This chain links TRBV6-4 with TRBJ2-2, with TRBD1 matching 7 bases. V lost 8 bases and J lost 1; bases outside the gene matches: 4. CDR3 length: 14 residues. Germline CDR1 is MRHNA and CDR2 is SNTAGT. DNA for the CDR3: TGTGCCAGCCAGGACAGGCAGAACACCGGGGAGCTGTTTTTT. It yields the protein CASQDRQNTGELFF.

The V and J genes are TRBV5-1 and TRBJ2-2; D is uncertain. V lost 1 base to trimming and J lost 3 bases, with 7 bases between them. The CDR3 is made up of 14 amino acids. Germline V gene lookup returns CDR1 SGHRS and CDR2 YFSETQ. CDR3 region: CASSLWPDTGELFF. CDR3 DNA: TGCGCCAGCAGCTTGTGGCCCGACACCGGGGAGCTGTTTTTT.

The J gene is TRBJ1-4, the V gene TRBV2; TRBD1 matches at 7 bases. The CDR3 contains 14 residues. CDR1 is SNHLY and CDR2 is FYNNEI in the germline V gene. The V and J ends lost 6 bases and 0 bases, in that order; junction bases with no gene match: 1. The CDR3 DNA is TGTGCCAGCAGGGGACAGCCAACTAATGAAAAACTGTTTTTT. Its translation is CASRGQPTNEKLFF.

The V gene is TRBV9, the J gene TRBJ1-2, with 9 positions matching TRBD1. CDR1 and CDR2 from the germline V gene are SGDLS and YYNGEE. V trimming: 4 bases; J trimming: 8 bases; junction bases outside the gene matches: 9. The length of the CDR3 is 14 residues. CDR3 bases: TGTGCCAGCAGCTCTGGGACAGGGCTCTGGGGCTACACCTTC. Protein: CASSSGTGLWGYTF.

The rearrangement links TRBV7-9 to TRBJ1-1; D gene uncertain. This CDR3 has 10 amino acids. Germline assignment: CDR1 SEHNR and CDR2 FQNEAQ (reference sequence). V dropped 3 bases and J dropped 8 bases, with 4 bases sitting between them. CDR3 sequence (DNA): TGTGCCAGCAGCTTGCTGGAAGCTTTCTTT. Protein sequence: CASSLLEAFF.

This clone was observed a few times. This chain joins TRBV4-1 and TRBJ2-2, with 14 bases fitting TRBD2. V gave up 3 bases and J gave up 0 bases; unmatched junction bases: 6. The CDR3 totals 19 residues. Germline V gene data show CDR1 as MGHRA and CDR2 as YSYEKL. The CDR3 spells CASSQGLAGVLANTGELFF. CDR3 coding DNA: TGCGCCAGCAGCCAGGGACTAGCGGGGGTACTCGCGAACACCGGGGAGCTGTTTTTT.

This chain joins TRBV6-5 and TRBJ1-4, with D unresolved. The CDR3 has 15 residues. CDR1 and CDR2 from the germline V gene are MNHEY and SVGAGI. Trimming stripped 1 base from V and 0 bases from J, with 6 bases between. CDR3: CASSYYRATNEKLFF. The CDR3 coding sequence is TGTGCCAGCAGTTACTACCGTGCAACTAATGAAAAACTGTTTTTT.

The chain has TRBV9 and TRBJ2-5; 7 bases line up with TRBD1. V lost 3 bases, J lost 4 bases, and 9 bases stayed unmatched. Germline V gene lookup returns CDR1 SGDLS and CDR2 YYNGEE. The CDR3 extends over 15 amino acids. The DNA for the CDR3 is TGTGCCAGCAGCGCTGGAGAGACAGGGAGAGAGACCCAGTACTTC. Amino acids: CASSAGETGRETQYF. The full variable domain, its missing parts supplied by reference TRBV9 and TRBJ2-5, is DSGVTQTPKHLITATGQRVTLRCSPRSGDLSVYWYQQSLDQGLQFLIQYYNGEERAKGNILERFSAQQFPDLHSELNLSSLELGDSALYFCASSAGETGRETQYFGPGTRLLVL.

There are a few counts of this clone. This chain links TRBV19 with TRBJ1-6; D might be TRBD1 (5 bases). The length of the CDR3 is 14 residues. Germline loops: CDR1 LNHDA, CDR2 SQIVND (reference sequence). Deletions cut 5 bases from V and 10 bases from J, with 15 bases between. CDR3 in amino acids: CASSRGAVGSPLHF. CDR3 bases: TGTGCCAGTAGTCGCGGGGCCGTTGGGTCACCCCTCCACTTT.

CDR3 residues: CASSWLWTSGTSYEQYF. CDR3 coding DNA: TGTGCCAGCAGTTGGCTTTGGACTAGCGGGACGTCCTACGAGCAGTACTTC. The V call is TRBV6-2 or TRBV6-3, the J call TRBJ2-7, with 12 nucleotides matching TRBD2. Germline V gene data show CDR1 as MNHEY and CDR2 as SVGEGT. This CDR3 is 17 amino acids long. V gave up 4 bases and J gave up 1 base; unmatched junction bases: 8.

The genes are TRBV10-2 and TRBJ1-3; D is uncertain. The germline gives CDR1 WSHSY, CDR2 SAAADI. The CDR3 sequence is 15 residues long. The V end was cut by 0 bases, the J end by 0 bases, with 6 bases between. CDR3: CASSESVSSGNTIYF. In nucleotides, the CDR3 is TGCGCCAGCAGTGAGTCCGTATCCTCTGGAAACACCATATATTTT.

J is TRBJ1-6 and V is TRBV7-2, with a weak D call TRBD1 (6 bases). CDR3 length equals 14 residues. V lost 1 base, J lost 9 bases, and 10 bases lay in between. The germline gives CDR1 SGHTA, CDR2 FQGNSA. The CDR3 DNA follows: TGTGCCAGCAGCTTAGGGCAGGGGACTTCACCCCTCCACTTT. It is translated as CASSLGQGTSPLHF.

The V gene is TRBV10-3, the J gene TRBJ1-6, with TRBD1 as a possible D gene (5 bases). Trimming pared 2 bases from V and 10 bases from J, leaving 18 bases between. The germline gives CDR1 ENHRY, CDR2 SYGVKD. The CDR3 has 16 amino acids. The CDR3 loop is CAISEGGVGKKSPLHF. The CDR3 nucleotides are TGTGCCATCAGTGAGGGGGGAGTAGGGAAGAAATCACCCCTCCACTTT.

V is TRBV5-4 and J is TRBJ1-2; D is unclear. Germline V gene lookup returns CDR1 SGHNT and CDR2 YYREEE (reference sequence). Between the trimmed V and J ends, which lost 0 bases and 3 bases, there was a span of 3 bases. This CDR3 spans 12 amino acids. CDR3 bases: TGTGCCAGCAGCTTGGATTACTATGGCTACACCTTC. Amino acid sequence: CASSLDYYGYTF.

There are a few counts of this clone. The chain couples TRBV6-5 to TRBJ1-3; D uncertain. The germline V and J ends were trimmed by 2 bases and 0 bases, with 8 bases remaining between them. CDR3 size: 15 residues. Looked up from germline, CDR1 is MNHEY and CDR2 is SVGAGI. Written as DNA, the CDR3 is TGTGCCAGCAGTTACCATCGGTCCTCTGGAAACACCATATATTTT. Its translation: CASSYHRSSGNTIYF.

The chain is built from TRBV5-6 and TRBJ2-7; 7 bases align to TRBD1. The CDR3 has 13 amino acids. Germline V CDR1 and CDR2: SGHDT, YYEEEE. After removal of 3 bases from V and 12 bases from J, the junction contained 12 bases not matched to a gene. The CDR3 sequence is CASSYTGTADPYF. The CDR3 DNA is TGTGCCAGCAGCTATACCGGGACAGCCGATCCGTACTTC.

The chain has TRBV2 and TRBJ1-5; 7 positions agree with TRBD1. V lost 4 bases to trimming and J lost 6 bases; unmatched junction nucleotides: 3. CDR3 length: 13 residues. Looked up from germline, CDR1 is SNHLY and CDR2 is FYNNEI. CDR3 loop: CASSADRTQPQHF. The CDR3 nucleotides are TGTGCCAGCAGTGCGGACAGGACTCAGCCCCAGCATTTT.

The J gene is TRBJ2-7, the V gene TRBV6-2 or TRBV6-3; the D gene is possibly TRBD2 (6 bases). The CDR3 runs to 14 residues. Looked up from germline, CDR1 is MNHEY and CDR2 is SVGEGT. V was pared by 6 bases and J by 5 bases, with 17 bases between. The CDR3 bases are TGTGCCAGCAGCGAGAGACTAGGTGGTGACGAGCAGTACTTC. Its protein product is CASSERLGGDEQYF.

As to this clone: A read error is likely, as this CDR3 ends without the conserved phenylalanine or tryptophan. It is unclear where the CDR3 begins or ends on the DNA, so no DNA is shown, and the CDR3 is as TCRdb lists it. This CDR3 reads CASSQKWGLG. The chain couples TRBV3-1 (or the pseudogene TRBV3-2) to TRBJ1-4; TRBD1 was called by the table and not checked on the DNA. The CDR3 adds up to 10 amino acids, both ends counted. The V gene's germline CDR1 is LGHDT and CDR2 YNNKEL (reference sequence).

V usage is TRBV7-8 and J usage is TRBJ2-7; either TRBD1 or TRBD2 may fit D (5 bases each). Trimming pared 5 bases from V and 4 bases from J, leaving 21 bases between. The germline V gene has CDR1 SGHVS and CDR2 FQNEAQ. The CDR3 runs to 16 residues. CDR3 DNA sequence: TGTGCCAGCAGCAATAAACGCCGGGACGCAGGTTACGAGCAGTACTTC. The encoded protein is CASSNKRRDAGYEQYF.

The chain links TRBV7-9 to TRBJ2-4; 7 bases are shared with TRBD1. The CDR3 is 13 amino acids. V lost 6 bases, J lost 8 bases, and 7 bases stayed unmatched. Germline CDR1 reads SEHNR; CDR2 reads FQNEAQ (reference sequence). DNA for the CDR3: TGTGCCAGCAGGCCCCAGGGGGATCACATTCAGTACTTC. It codes for CASRPQGDHIQYF.

This sequence joins TRBV19 and TRBJ2-7; a possible D gene is TRBD2 (6 bases). CDR3 size: 16 residues. V shed 3 bases and J shed 0 bases, with 15 bases lying between them. Germline assignment: CDR1 LNHDA and CDR2 SQIVND (reference sequence). CDR3 amino acids: CASSMGWRGNSYEQYF. CDR3 DNA sequence: TGTGCCAGTAGTATGGGCTGGCGGGGCAACTCCTACGAGCAGTACTTC. The variable domain in full, completed from reference TRBV19 and TRBJ2-7, reads DGGITQSPKYLFRKEGQNVTLSCEQNLNHDAMYWYRQDPGQGLRLIYYSQIVNDFQKGDIAEGYSVSREKKESFPLTVTSAQKNPTAFYLCASSMGWRGNSYEQYFGPGTRLTVT.

The genes are TRBV6-9 and TRBJ1-6; D possibly corresponds to TRBD1 (6 bases). The CDR3 sequence is 15 residues long. Germline CDR1 MNHGY, CDR2 SVAAGI. V gave up 7 bases and J gave up 6 bases, with 16 bases separating them. As DNA, the CDR3 is TGTGCCAGCACCTCTAGACAGGACGGTAATTCACCCCTCCACTTT. It codes for CASTSRQDGNSPLHF.

The gene calls are TRBV5-6 and TRBJ1-4; 8 bases match TRBD1. The CDR3 contains 17 residues. The germline V gene has CDR1 SGHDT and CDR2 YYEEEE. J gave up 3 bases and V 1 base, and 8 bases lay outside the gene matches. Here the CDR3 reads CASSLMSGGLSNEKLFF. The CDR3 nucleotides are TGTGCCAGCAGCTTGATGTCAGGGGGCTTGTCTAATGAAAAACTGTTTTTT.

Concerning this clone: This sample also contains other DNA sequences that code for the same CDR3. The chain links TRBV6-4 to TRBJ2-2; D is unclear. Germline lookup yields CDR1 MRHNA and CDR2 SNTAGT. The CDR3 extends over 13 amino acids. Trimming removed 0 bases from V and 4 bases from J, with 3 bases in between. The chain's CDR3 is CASSDSSTGELFF. The DNA of the CDR3 is TGTGCCAGCAGTGACTCGAGCACCGGGGAGCTGTTTTTT.

This chain uses TRBV5-5 with TRBJ2-3; D unresolved. Trimming removed 2 bases at V and 5 bases at J, with 6 bases between. CDR1 and CDR2 from the germline V gene are SGHKS and YYEKEE (reference sequence). The CDR3 loop spans 12 amino acids. The CDR3 DNA reads as TGTGCCAGCAGCTTCTCAAAAGATACGCAGTATTTT. Translated: CASSFSKDTQYF.

The chain uses TRBV3-1 (or the pseudogene TRBV3-2) and TRBJ1-2, with a possible D match to TRBD1 (6 bases). V was shortened by 3 bases and J by 7 bases, with 12 bases between the two germline ends. Germline V lookup: CDR1 LGHDT, CDR2 YNNKEL (reference sequence). CDR3 length equals 13 residues. CDR3 nucleotides: TGTGCCAGCAGCCAGAGGGGGGGCAGTGGCTACACCTTC. It yields the protein CASSQRGGSGYTF.

The gene calls are TRBV27 and TRBJ1-1; TRBD1 matches at 7 bases. Germline V gene data show CDR1 as MNHEY and CDR2 as SMNVEV (reference sequence). V dropped 7 bases and J dropped 4; count of bases not matched to a gene: 18. CDR3 size: 17 residues. The CDR3 DNA reads TGTGCCAGCAAGAATAATCGGTTCGACAGGGAGATCACTGAAGCTTTCTTT. Its protein product is CASKNNRFDREITEAFF.